The T cell receptor (beta chain) described here comes from a study of cytomegalovirus exposure and HLA in healthy donors. Broader study findings: In vitro, a few CMV-associated chains proved specific for CMV antigens.

Each donor's status was that of a healthy bone marrow donor. In its sample, this clone was seen once. The antigen remains undetermined. 13 Jbeta primers and 60 Vbeta primers were used for the PCR. TCRdb's table, derived via immunoSEQ multiplex PCR, lists solely in-frame clones and lacks some. The data contain roughly 100,000 clones, 70% to 85% of them seen just once; the ten biggest clones take up approximately 5%. The receptor was isolated from a woman under 30 in good health and CMV-seropositive. The sample taken for sequencing was PBMCs.

The CDR3 protein is CASSLDPAAVYNEQFF. CDR3 bases: TGTGCCAGCAGCTTAGATCCAGCGGCTGTATACAATGAGCAGTTCTTC. The V call is TRBV11-2, the J call TRBJ2-1; tentatively, D is TRBD2 (5 bases). CDR3 length: 16 amino acids. The V end was cut by 0 bases, the J end by 4 bases, with 13 bases between. Germline assignment: CDR1 SGHAT and CDR2 FQNNGV.